One and the same sample provided the 23 T cell receptor beta chains below, sequenced in a study of radiation and T cells in renal cell carcinoma. The time point: baseline pretreatment blood. The treatment was: 15 Gy SBRT to primary tumor, nephrectomy 4 weeks later. Sequencing was performed with immunoSEQ multiplex PCR; in TCRdb, only in-frame clones are kept and a portion is missing. Found here are about 95,000 clones, approximately 86% of them singletons; the top ten hold less than 10%. Sequencing was performed on blood, taken from a patient whose treatment included radiotherapy and nephrectomy. All receptors come from a man between 45 and 60 years old with renal cell carcinoma.

The chain combines TRBV29-1 with TRBJ2-3, with 10 bases fitting TRBD1. This CDR3 is built from 14 residues. Germline-derived CDR1 and CDR2 are SQVTM and ANQGSEA. V lost 7 bases, J lost 3 bases, and 7 bases stayed unmatched. The CDR3 here is CSAGQGYVTDTQYF. The CDR3 DNA reads TGCAGCGCGGGACAGGGGTATGTGACAGATACGCAGTATTTT.

This clone was seen a handful of times. This sequence joins TRBV5-1 and TRBJ1-1, with D uncertain. Trimming removed 1 base from V and 5 bases from J, with 12 bases in between. CDR3 length: 14 residues. From germline, CDR1 is SGHRS and CDR2 YFSETQ. CDR3 nucleotide sequence: TGCGCCAGCAGCTTGAAGGACGGAGAGACTGAAGCTTTCTTT. Translating it yields CASSLKDGETEAFF.

The chain is built from TRBV2 and TRBJ2-5, with TRBD2 as a possible D gene (5 bases). The V end was cut by 2 bases, the J end by 4 bases, with 14 bases between. The length of the CDR3 is 15 residues. From germline, CDR1 is SNHLY and CDR2 FYNNEI. The CDR3 DNA sequence: TGTGCCAGCAGTGAATTGGCGGGCTCCGTAGAGACCCAGTACTTC. It codes for CASSELAGSVETQYF.

This clone showed up just a few times. The chain uses TRBV14 and TRBJ1-2, with TRBD1 as a possible D gene (6 bases). There are 14 residues in the CDR3. Germline lookup yields CDR1 SGHDN and CDR2 FVKESK. The ends were cut back, 1 base at V and 8 bases at J, with 14 bases in the middle. The CDR3 protein is CASSQVGHGYGYTF. CDR3 nucleotide sequence: TGTGCCAGCAGCCAAGTGGGACACGGATACGGCTACACCTTC. The full variable domain, its missing parts supplied by reference TRBV14 and TRBJ1-2, is EAGVTQFPSHSVIEKGQTVTLRCDPISGHDNLYWYRRVMGKEIKFLLHFVKESKQDESGMPNNRFLAERTGGTYSTLKVQPAELEDSGVYFCASSQVGHGYGYTFGSGTRLTVV.

This clone has only a few counts. This chain uses TRBV6-1 with TRBJ1-5; 7 nucleotides match TRBD1. V lost 2 bases to trimming and J lost 1 base; unmatched junction nucleotides: 2. Germline V gives CDR1 MNHNS, CDR2 SASEGT. The CDR3 totals 15 residues. The CDR3 loop is CASSEQGVSNQPQHF. CDR3 DNA: TGTGCCAGCAGTGAACAGGGGGTGAGCAATCAGCCCCAGCATTTT.

The genes are TRBV5-6 and TRBJ2-7, with D uncertain. V was pared by 4 bases and J by 2 bases, with 4 bases between. Germline CDR1 SGHDT, CDR2 YYEEEE. There are 11 residues in the CDR3. CDR3 in DNA: TGTGCCAGCAGCGCTGCCTACGAGCAGTACTTC. Amino acids: CASSAAYEQYF.

The genes are TRBV19 and TRBJ2-5, with D tentatively TRBD1 or TRBD2 (5 bases each). Trimming took 6 bases from V and 1 from J, leaving 9 bases between them. CDR3 length equals 13 residues. CDR1 is LNHDA, CDR2 SQIVND, per germline (reference sequence). The CDR3 reads CASRQGAQETQYF. DNA of the CDR3: TGTGCCAGTAGGCAGGGAGCCCAAGAGACCCAGTACTTC.

The rearrangement joins TRBV6-5 to TRBJ1-5; D is undetermined. Trimming removed 0 bases at V and 5 bases at J, with 5 bases between. The CDR3 extends over 13 amino acids. Per germline, CDR1 MNHEY and CDR2 SVGAGI. CDR3 sequence (DNA): TGTGCCAGCAGTTACTCGTGGGATCAGCCCCAGCATTTT. Amino acids: CASSYSWDQPQHF.

The chain joins TRBV7-3 to TRBJ2-3; 7 bases are a match to TRBD1. Germline lookup yields CDR1 SGHTA and CDR2 FQGTGA. This CDR3 has 16 residues. V was clipped by 4 bases and J by 4 bases; unmatched bases: 11. The CDR3 nucleotides read TGTGCCAGCAGCTATCCGGGACAGAAAGCGGCAGATACGCAGTATTTT. It is translated as CASSYPGQKAADTQYF.

The chain is built from TRBV2 and TRBJ2-2, with D possibly matching TRBD2 (5 bases). This CDR3 comprises 17 residues. Trimming left V 6 bases short and J 5 bases short, with 22 bases between. Germline V gene sequence: CDR1 SNHLY, CDR2 FYNNEI. The CDR3 loop is CASSSDALLVSTGELFF. Written as DNA, the CDR3 is TGTGCCAGCAGCAGTGATGCGTTACTAGTATCGACCGGGGAGCTGTTTTTT.

This clone was observed a handful of times. The rearrangement links TRBV7-2 to TRBJ2-7; TRBD1 matches at 7 bases. The germline gives CDR1 SGHTA, CDR2 FQGNSA. J was trimmed by 1 base and V by 3 bases; bases with no gene match: 6. CDR3 size: 15 residues. This CDR3 reads CASSLLAQGSYEQYF. The CDR3 nucleotides read TGTGCCAGCAGCTTGTTAGCACAGGGGTCCTACGAGCAGTACTTC. Complete variable domain (other parts from reference TRBV7-2 and TRBJ2-7): GAGVSQSPSNKVTEKGKDVELRCDPISGHTALYWYRQSLGQGLEFLIYFQGNSAPDKSGLPSDRFSAERTGGSVSTLTIQRTQQEDSAVYLCASSLLAQGSYEQYFGPGTRLTVT.

The rearrangement joins TRBV9 to TRBJ2-7; no firm D call. V was pared by 0 bases and J by 0 bases, with 10 bases between. CDR3 size: 15 residues. Germline V gene data show CDR1 as SGDLS and CDR2 as YYNGEE. CDR3 DNA sequence: TGTGCCAGCAGCGTAGATCAGGCCAGCTCCTACGAGCAGTACTTC. This translates into CASSVDQASSYEQYF.

The CDR3: CASSSPSGSPTGELFF. Here the CDR3 DNA reads TGTGCCAGCAGTTCCCCCAGCGGGAGTCCCACCGGGGAGCTGTTTTTT. The chain employs TRBV7-2 and TRBJ2-2, with TRBD2 matching over 8 bases. V was clipped by 6 bases and J by 4 bases; unmatched bases: 10. The CDR3 has 16 amino acids. Germline CDR1 is SGHTA and CDR2 is FQGNSA.

This clone appeared once. The CDR3 region has the DNA TGTGCCAGCAGCCACCCCCGGGAAAATCCCTACGAGCAGTACTTC. It codes for CASSHPRENPYEQYF. The V call is TRBV12-1, the J call TRBJ2-7; the table's TRBD2 call for D was not verified on the DNA. TRBV12-1 is recorded as a pseudogene. The CDR3 sequence is 15 residues long.

The chain recombines TRBV5-1 with TRBJ2-2; D is unclear. The CDR3 loop spans 13 amino acids. Looked up from germline, CDR1 is SGHRS and CDR2 is YFSETQ. V gave up 3 bases and J gave up 6 bases, with 9 bases separating them. The CDR3, as DNA: TGCGCCAGCAGCTCGGCGGTCTCCGGGGAGCTGTTTTTT. It codes for CASSSAVSGELFF.

The rearrangement uses TRBV9 and TRBJ2-7; D not resolved. CDR1 is SGDLS, CDR2 YYNGEE, per germline. The CDR3 consists of 14 residues. V was pared by 1 base and J by 2 bases, with 10 bases between. The DNA of the CDR3 is TGTGCCAGCAGCGTATCGTTCCTCCCCTACGAGCAGTACTTC. Encoded protein: CASSVSFLPYEQYF.

This chain joins TRBV30 and TRBJ1-6, with D possibly matching TRBD1 (6 bases). V shed 3 bases and J shed 4 bases, with 19 bases lying between them. The CDR3 has 17 amino acids. CDR1 GTSNPN and CDR2 SVGIG come from the germline V gene (reference sequence). The CDR3 here is CAWSRDTIYNYNSPLHF. The CDR3 coding sequence is TGTGCCTGGAGCCGGGACACTATTTATAATTATAATTCACCCCTCCACTTT.

The J gene is TRBJ1-3, the V gene TRBV19, with D maybe TRBD1 (5 bases). V was clipped by 5 bases and J by 4 bases, with 9 bases between them. Germline values: CDR1 LNHDA, CDR2 SQIVND (reference sequence). The CDR3 length is 13 residues. CDR3 nucleotide sequence: TGTGCCAGTAGTCCAGGGACGGGAAACACCATATATTTT. Residues: CASSPGTGNTIYF.

This clone was detected only once. CDR3: CASSRSVNEQFF. In DNA form, the CDR3 reads TGTGCCAGCAGCCGGTCCGTGAATGAGCAGTTCTTC. The chain is built from TRBV11-2 and TRBJ2-1; D call uncertain. V was cut by 5 bases and J by 7 bases, with 9 bases left in between. CDR3 length: 12 residues. Germline-derived CDR1 and CDR2 are SGHAT and FQNNGV.

This chain connects TRBV5-8 to TRBJ1-5; D unclear. The germline gives CDR1 SGHTS, CDR2 YDEGEE. The CDR3 covers 13 residues. V lost 3 bases and J 2 bases, leaving 6 bases between the germline ends. CDR3 protein: CASSSYRNQPQHF. As DNA, the CDR3 is TGTGCCAGCAGCTCCTACCGCAATCAGCCCCAGCATTTT.

This chain links TRBV7-9 with TRBJ1-3; D uncertain. The CDR3 spans 14 residues. The V end lost 2 bases, the J end lost 0 bases, and 5 bases lay between the germline ends. CDR1 SEHNR and CDR2 FQNEAQ come from the germline V gene (reference sequence). The CDR3 protein is CASSLQSSGNTIYF. The CDR3 DNA reads as TGTGCCAGCAGCTTACAGAGCTCTGGAAACACCATATATTTT.

V usage is TRBV29-1 and J usage is TRBJ2-7, with TRBD2 identical over 11 bases. Trimming cost V 2 bases and J 2 bases; bases outside gene matches: 14. The CDR3 is 18 amino acids. Germline V gene data show CDR1 as SQVTM and CDR2 as ANQGSEA. CDR3 sequence reads: CSVERLAGGGGAAYEQYF. CDR3 sequence (DNA): TGCAGCGTTGAACGTCTAGCGGGAGGAGGGGGGGCGGCCTACGAGCAGTACTTC.

V gene TRBV2 combines with J gene TRBJ1-2; D is unresolved. This CDR3 contains 12 residues. Germline CDR1 is SNHLY and CDR2 is FYNNEI. V was pared by 4 bases and J by 4 bases, with 7 bases between. The CDR3, as DNA: TGTGCCAGCAGTGGGGCGAGCTATGGCTACACCTTC. Encoded protein: CASSGASYGYTF.